Below, 11 T cell receptor beta chains from the same sample are listed, as sequenced in a study of T cell changes during pregnancy in multiple sclerosis. Profiling relied on immunoSEQ multiplex PCR, and the TCRdb table lists in-frame clones only, not all of them. The repertoire has 45,000 to 60,000 clones, around nine tenths of them found once; the top ten carry approximately 2.8%. Sequenced material: CD8+ T cells from peripheral blood mononuclear cells, taken before pregnancy. These receptors were obtained from a female donor with multiple sclerosis, enrolled in a pregnancy study.

This chain links TRBV29-1 with TRBJ2-3; D is perhaps TRBD2 (5 bases). Trimming took off 1 base at V and 4 bases at J, with 12 bases between the two ends. This CDR3 is 14 amino acids long. Per germline, CDR1 SQVTM and CDR2 ANQGSEA. The CDR3 coding sequence is TGCAGCGTTGAAGCGGGTTCCGGGGCAGATACGCAGTATTTT. Protein sequence: CSVEAGSGADTQYF.

The CDR3 coding sequence is TGCGCCAGCAGCCCAGAGGGGGGCTATGGCTACACCTTC. Protein sequence: CASSPEGGYGYTF. V is TRBV4-1 and J is TRBJ1-2, with D perhaps matching TRBD1 (6 bases). The ends were cut back, 4 bases at V and 4 bases at J, with 10 bases in the middle. The CDR3 consists of 13 residues. From germline, CDR1 is MGHRA and CDR2 YSYEKL.

The chain combines TRBV5-6 with TRBJ1-1; TRBD1 is a possible D gene (5 bases). CDR3 length: 15 residues. The germline CDR1 and CDR2 sequences are SGHDT and YYEEEE. Trimming cost V 2 bases and J 0 bases, with 11 bases left between them. CDR3 DNA sequence: TGTGCCAGCAGCTTTTTAAGGGGCATGAACACTGAAGCTTTCTTT. Amino acids: CASSFLRGMNTEAFF.

The gene calls are TRBV4-3 and TRBJ1-3, with 7 bases that match TRBD1. Per germline, CDR1 LGHNA and CDR2 YSLEER. This CDR3 is built from 16 residues. V lost 0 bases, J lost 2 bases, and 4 bases stayed unmatched. The CDR3 DNA reads TGCGCCAGCAGCCAAGACTACAGGGGAGCTGGAAACACCATATATTTT. This sequence encodes CASSQDYRGAGNTIYF.

The genes are TRBV6-1 and TRBJ2-1; D gene unclear. The V gene lost 4 bases and the J gene lost 4 bases, with 11 bases spanning the gap. The CDR3 length is 14 residues. Per the germline V gene, CDR1 is MNHNS and CDR2 is SASEGT. In DNA form, the CDR3 reads TGTGCCAGCAGTGCCTCCGTAGAGTACAATGAGCAGTTCTTC. Its translation: CASSASVEYNEQFF.

The chain recombines TRBV6-5 with TRBJ2-1; 8 nucleotides match TRBD1. The V and J ends lost 4 bases and 7 bases, in that order; junction bases with no gene match: 6. The length of the CDR3 is 14 residues. Per germline, CDR1 MNHEY and CDR2 SVGAGI. As DNA, the CDR3 is TGTGCCAGCAGTTGGACAGGGTCGAAGAATGAGCAGTTCTTC. It translates to CASSWTGSKNEQFF.

The V and J genes are TRBV27 and TRBJ1-6; D is undetermined. This CDR3 comprises 13 residues. V lost 10 bases and J lost 5, with 12 bases in between. CDR1 is MNHEY, CDR2 SMNVEV, per germline (reference sequence). Written as DNA, the CDR3 is TGTGCCATAGCGGGAGTTAATAATTCACCCCTCCACTTT. This encodes CAIAGVNNSPLHF.

This chain uses TRBV6-5 with TRBJ1-1, with a tentative D call TRBD1 (6 bases). In germline, CDR1 is MNHEY, CDR2 SVGAGI. V lost 0 bases to trimming and J lost 6 bases, with 17 bases between them. CDR3 length: 16 residues. The CDR3 region is CASSYSAGEEKAEAFF. DNA of the CDR3: TGTGCCAGCAGTTACTCGGCAGGGGAAGAGAAGGCTGAAGCTTTCTTT.

This chain links TRBV5-5 with TRBJ2-1; D uncertain. There are 15 residues in the CDR3. Trimming removed 0 bases from V and 5 bases from J, with 12 bases in between. Germline assignment: CDR1 SGHKS and CDR2 YYEKEE (reference sequence). Here the CDR3 reads CASSLDFLSDNEQFF. CDR3 bases: TGTGCCAGCAGCTTGGACTTCCTTTCCGACAATGAGCAGTTCTTC.

The chain is built from TRBV12-5 and TRBJ1-2; 8 bases fit TRBD1. The CDR3 is made up of 13 amino acids. Germline CDR1 LGHNT, CDR2 FRNRAP. With 5 bases clipped from V and 6 bases from J, the junction kept 5 bases outside the gene matches. The CDR3 sequence: CASGLTGDDGYTF. For the CDR3, the DNA is TGTGCTAGTGGTCTGACAGGGGACGATGGCTACACCTTC.

This chain connects TRBV5-6 to TRBJ1-3, with D hard to call. Per germline, CDR1 SGHDT and CDR2 YYEEEE. The CDR3 totals 13 residues. Trimming removed 7 bases at V and 2 bases at J, with 10 bases between. The CDR3 is CASGSGTGNTIYF. CDR3 sequence (DNA): TGTGCCAGCGGCTCGGGGACTGGAAACACCATATATTTT.